This is a list of T cell receptor beta chains from one sample in a study of blood T cell repertoires in COVID-19. Assay used: immunoSEQ multiplex PCR; TCRdb lists only in-frame clones, some missing. The sample contains about 48,000 clones, roughly 84% of which appear only once. The source material was peripheral blood. These receptors were taken from a woman aged 55-70 years with acute or convalescent COVID-19. Both conserved end residues are part of each CDR3. The D gene is left open where the match is weak. Expanded clones are given a class, and other clones once, few, many or no size at all.

V gene	J gene	clone size	D gene	CDR3 protein	CDR3 DNA
TRBV5-1	TRBJ2-1	NA	TRBD2	CASSPTTSGAYNEQFF	TGCGCCAGCAGCCCAACAACTAGCGGGGCTTACAATGAGCAGTTCTTC
TRBV9	TRBJ2-1	few	TRBD2	CASSVSTSGIYNEQFF	TGTGCCAGCAGCGTATCGACTAGCGGCATTTACAATGAGCAGTTCTTC
TRBV3-1/TRBV3-2	TRBJ2-3	NA	TRBD2	CASSPISSGGTDTQYF	TGTGCCAGCAGCCCGATATCTAGCGGGGGCACAGATACGCAGTATTTT
TRBV10-3	TRBJ2-5	NA	NA	CAISESGLPRETQYF	TGTGCCATCAGTGAGTCAGGACTACCGCGCGAGACCCAGTACTTC
TRBV29-1	TRBJ2-5	NA	NA	CSVEEGGEETQYF	TGCAGCGTTGAAGAAGGAGGCGAGGAGACCCAGTACTTC
TRBV9	TRBJ2-2	NA	TRBD2	CASSGGRLAGTGELFF	TGTGCCAGCAGCGGGGGAAGGCTAGCGGGCACCGGGGAGCTGTTTTTT
TRBV19	TRBJ1-3	NA	NA	CASATSGNTIYF	TGTGCCAGTGCTACCTCTGGAAACACCATATATTTT
TRBV9	TRBJ2-7	NA	NA	CASSVNEGGPSYEQYF	TGTGCCAGCAGCGTAAATGAGGGAGGCCCCTCCTACGAGCAGTACTTC
TRBV19	TRBJ1-1	NA	TRBD1	CASSIGPGGMNTEAFF	TGTGCCAGTAGTATAGGCCCAGGGGGAATGAACACTGAAGCTTTCTTT
TRBV5-5	TRBJ1-2	NA	TRBD1	CASSSDPRGNYGYTF	TGTGCCAGCAGCTCGGACCCCAGGGGGAACTATGGCTACACCTTC
TRBV27	TRBJ2-1	NA	TRBD1	CASSPARDRGEQFF	TGTGCCAGCAGCCCAGCACGGGACAGGGGCGAACAGTTCTTC
TRBV4-1	TRBJ2-1	NA	NA	CASSQGLAGEQFF	TGCGCCAGCAGCCAAGGTCTGGCGGGGGAGCAGTTCTTC
TRBV11-1	TRBJ2-1	NA	NA	CASSLAVGDTYNEQFF	TGTGCCAGCAGCTTAGCGGTTGGGGACACCTACAATGAGCAGTTCTTC
TRBV25-1	TRBJ2-1	NA	TRBD2	CASSPWAGGPSNEQFF	TGTGCCAGCTCCCCCTGGGCGGGGGGGCCCTCCAATGAGCAGTTCTTC
TRBV30	TRBJ1-5	NA	TRBD1	CAWAGQGYQPQHF	TGTGCCTGGGCCGGACAGGGCTATCAGCCCCAGCATTTT
TRBV5-4	TRBJ2-3	NA	TRBD1	CASSLQPSTGGLLDTQYF	TGTGCCAGCAGCTTGCAACCGTCGACAGGGGGCTTATTGGATACGCAGTATTTT
TRBV5-4	TRBJ2-1	once	NA	CASSYTSFDEQFF	TGTGCCAGCAGCTATACTAGTTTCGATGAGCAGTTCTTC
TRBV19	TRBJ2-1	NA	TRBD1	CASTSGQGNYNEQFF	TGTGCCAGTACCTCGGGACAGGGAAACTACAATGAGCAGTTCTTC
TRBV7-2	TRBJ2-2	NA	NA	CASSFSAGVGLWGTGELFF	TGTGCCAGCAGCTTTTCCGCCGGGGTGGGCTTATGGGGCACCGGGGAGCTGTTTTTT
TRBV29-1	TRBJ1-1	NA	NA	CSVLWANTEAFF	TGCAGCGTGCTATGGGCGAACACTGAAGCTTTCTTT
TRBV5-1	TRBJ2-2	NA	TRBD2	CASSLRLAGGELFF	TGCGCCAGCAGCTTACGACTAGCGGGCGGGGAGCTGTTTTTT
TRBV7-9	TRBJ2-3	NA	NA	CAIARADGFTDTQYF	TGTGCCATCGCGAGGGCAGACGGTTTCACAGATACGCAGTATTTT
TRBV11-2	TRBJ1-2	NA	NA	CASSLIQARGYTF	TGTGCCAGCAGCTTAATCCAAGCGCGCGGCTACACCTTC
TRBV6-5	TRBJ1-3	NA	TRBD1	CASSYFGGQGRNTIYF	TGTGCCAGCAGTTACTTCGGGGGACAGGGGCGAAACACCATATATTTT
TRBV2	TRBJ2-1	NA	TRBD2	CASGGGTSFDNEQFF	TGTGCCAGCGGGGGCGGGACTAGCTTCGACAATGAGCAGTTCTTC
TRBV2	TRBJ1-2	few	TRBD1	CASSKTGPGYGYTF	TGTGCCAGCAGTAAGACAGGGCCCGGCTATGGCTACACCTTC
TRBV20-1	TRBJ1-2	NA	NA	CSASSPPPNYGYTF	TGCAGTGCTAGTAGCCCTCCGCCTAACTATGGCTACACCTTC
TRBV11-2	TRBJ2-1	NA	TRBD2	CASSSPGLPPFDEQFF	TGTGCCAGCAGCTCGCCGGGACTACCGCCTTTTGATGAGCAGTTCTTC
TRBV9	TRBJ2-7	NA	NA	CASSVSGTASYEQYF	TGTGCCAGCAGCGTAAGCGGAACGGCAAGTTACGAGCAGTACTTC
TRBV6-5	TRBJ2-7	NA	TRBD2	CASSPGSGRPAEQYF	TGTGCCAGCAGCCCAGGGAGCGGGAGGCCAGCCGAGCAGTACTTC
TRBV19	TRBJ1-1	NA	NA	CASSGGSFMNTEAFF	TGTGCCAGTAGCGGTGGTTCTTTCATGAACACTGAAGCTTTCTTT